This T cell receptor (beta chain) was sequenced during a study of blood T cell repertoires in COVID-19. On the study more broadly: Researchers got acute and convalescent COVID-19 samples from the United States, Italy and Spain. T cells, B-cell-depleted T cells, or PBMCs provided the cDNA or gDNA that served as material.

Original processing methods: The assay estimated nucleated cells by amplifying reference gene primers. Only in-frame clones appear in the TCRdb table, and some are missing; sequencing was by immunoSEQ multiplex PCR. That table is the source of V, J and clone size, and D and trimming were worked out from the DNA. The data hold under 200,000 clones, with 80% observed a single time. V lost 0 bases and J lost 4, with 15 bases in between. CDR3 length: 16 residues. Germline V gives CDR1 SGHTA, CDR2 FQGTGA. Sequencing was done on a sample of peripheral blood. V usage is TRBV7-3 and J usage is TRBJ2-5; D is perhaps TRBD1 (6 bases). This receptor was obtained from a man aged 55 to 70 with acute or convalescent COVID-19. For the CDR3, the DNA is TGTGCCAGCAGCTTAACGGGCAGGGGCGAGGGAGAGACCCAGTACTTC. It is translated as CASSLTGRGEGETQYF. Filled out from reference TRBV7-3 and TRBJ2-5, the complete variable domain reads GAGVSQTPSNKVTEKGKYVELRCDPISGHTALYWYRQSLGQGPEFLIYFQGTGAADDSGLPNDRFFAVRPEGSVSTLKIQRTERGDSAVYLCASSLTGRGEGETQYFGPGTRLLVL.